Listed below are T cell receptor beta chains from one sample, sequenced in a study of siplizumab effects on memory and regulatory T cells. Sequencing used immunoSEQ multiplex PCR; TCRdb keeps in-frame clones, though not all of them. The sample lists roughly 100,000 clones; 80% to 95% were seen once. The sequenced material came from CD4+ T cells sorted from blood. The source of these receptors is a human donor in good health. CDR3s include the opening cysteine and the closing phenylalanine or tryptophan. The D gene is left open where the match is weak. Size is stated for part of the rows, as once, few or many counts, or as a class when the clone is expanded.

>TRBD1|TRBV29-1|NA|TRBJ2-4
TGCAGCGTTGTTTTCCGGTTGGTGACAGGGGGCAAAGAGTACTTC
CSVVFRLVTGGKEYF
>NA|TRBV14|NA|TRBJ2-6
TGTGCCAGCAGCCAATCGAAGTCTGGGGCCAACGTCCTGACTTTC
CASSQSKSGANVLTF
>NA|TRBV5-1|NA|TRBJ1-5
TGCGCCAGCAGCTTATTAAGAGAAGCGGGCAATCAGCCCCAGCATTTT
CASSLLREAGNQPQHF
>NA|TRBV5-1|NA|TRBJ1-1
TGCGCCAGCAGCTTGGTGTTTACGGGGAACACTGAAGCTTTCTTT
CASSLVFTGNTEAFF
>NA|TRBV5-1|NA|TRBJ2-1
TGCGCCAGCAGCTTGGGGATACTTCCAAGCTCCTACAATGAGCAGTTCTTC
CASSLGILPSSYNEQFF
>NA|TRBV5-1|NA|TRBJ2-3
TGCGCCAGCAGCTTTATGGGTACGCAGTATTTT
CASSFMGTQYF
>NA|TRBV5-8|NA|TRBJ2-5
TGTGCCAGCAGCTTAATGCCTGCAGGGGCCCGGGAGACCCAGTACTTC
CASSLMPAGARETQYF
>NA|TRBV30|once|TRBJ2-3
TGTGCCTGGAGCGGAGCGACCCGAGATACGCAGTATTTT
CAWSGATRDTQYF
>TRBD1|TRBV6-1|NA|TRBJ1-1
TGTGCCAGCAGTATAAACAGGGGAACTGAAGCTTTCTTT
CASSINRGTEAFF
>NA|TRBV5-1|NA|TRBJ1-6
TGCGCCAGCAGCCCGGCCCAGTTAAATTCACCCCTCCACTTT
CASSPAQLNSPLHF
>TRBD1|TRBV6-1|NA|TRBJ1-1
TGTGCCAGCAGTTTTCTACAGGGGGCGGCTTTCTTT
CASSFLQGAAFF
>NA|TRBV5-4|few|TRBJ1-1
TGTGCCAGCAGCTTAGCTGGTACCAGGCTGAACACTGAAGCTTTCTTT
CASSLAGTRLNTEAFF
>NA|TRBV19|NA|TRBJ1-2
TGTGCCAGTAGTATGGGAGGGTTTGGCTACACCTTC
CASSMGGFGYTF
>TRBD2|TRBV10-2|NA|TRBJ2-1
TGCGCCAGCAGTGAAAGGGCTAGCGGGAGACGGGAGCAGTTCTTC
CASSERASGRREQFF
>NA|TRBV28|NA|TRBJ2-7
TGTGCCAGCAGTAGATACGAGCAGTACTTC
CASSRYEQYF
>TRBD1|TRBV10-3|NA|TRBJ1-2
TGTGCCATCAGGGGGGGACAGGGGCACGGTGGCTACACCTTC
CAIRGGQGHGGYTF